This TCR beta chain was observed in a study of T-cell reconstitution after alpha-beta-depleted transplantation in children. Researchers prepared the TCRbeta library using unique molecular identifiers, the study reports. MiXCR, run by TCRdb on the PCR reads, gives a single entry per CDR3 protein. The sample lists 640,000 or so distinct CDR3 sequences; roughly 15% were seen once. V shed 6 bases and J 13 bases; nucleotides not matched to a gene: 11. Germline lookup yields CDR1 DFQATT and CDR2 SNEGSKA (reference sequence). The CDR3 spans 12 residues. This clonotype was counted many times. The sample in question was PBMCs from the stem cell graft donor, obtained from the stem cell graft. The sequence was obtained from a human donor who donated a stem cell graft to a child with acute myeloid leukemia. The chain couples TRBV20-1 to TRBJ1-1, with TRBD1 identical over 10 bases. The CDR3 DNA sequence: TGCAGTGCCGGACAGGGGGAGACGGATGATTTCTTT. Translation gives CSAGQGETDDFF.